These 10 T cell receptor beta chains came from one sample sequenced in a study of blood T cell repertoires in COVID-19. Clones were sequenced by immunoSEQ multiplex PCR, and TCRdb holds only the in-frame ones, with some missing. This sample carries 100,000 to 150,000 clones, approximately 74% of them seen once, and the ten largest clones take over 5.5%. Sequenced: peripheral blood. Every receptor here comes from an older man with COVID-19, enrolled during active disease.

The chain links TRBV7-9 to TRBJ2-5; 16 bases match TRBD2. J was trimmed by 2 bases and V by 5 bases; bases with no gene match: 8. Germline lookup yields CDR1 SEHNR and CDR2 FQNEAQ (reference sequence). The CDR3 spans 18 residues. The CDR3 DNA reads TGTGCCAGCAGCCAGGGACTAGCGGGAGGGCCGGGGCAAGAGACCCAGTACTTC. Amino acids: CASSQGLAGGPGQETQYF.

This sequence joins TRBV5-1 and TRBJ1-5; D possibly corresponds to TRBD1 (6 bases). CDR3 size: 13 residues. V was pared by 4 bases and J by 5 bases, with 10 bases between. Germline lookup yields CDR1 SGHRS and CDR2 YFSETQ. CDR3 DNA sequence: TGCGCCAGCAGCCCGGACAGAGATCAGCCCCAGCATTTT. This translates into CASSPDRDQPQHF.

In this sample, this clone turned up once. CDR3 nucleotide sequence: TGCAGCGCCGGGGAAAGGGTCGGCTACACCTTC. Translation: CSAGERVGYTF. The chain carries TRBV29-1 and TRBJ1-2; D not resolved. Trimming removed 7 bases at V and 8 bases at J, with 14 bases between. CDR3 length equals 11 residues. CDR1 is SQVTM, CDR2 ANQGSEA, per germline.

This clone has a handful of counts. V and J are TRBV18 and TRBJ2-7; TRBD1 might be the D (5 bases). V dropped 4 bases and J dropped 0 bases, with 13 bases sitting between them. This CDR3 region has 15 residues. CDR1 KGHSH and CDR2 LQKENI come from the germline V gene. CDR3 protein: CASSQVDRGSYEQYF. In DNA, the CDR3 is TGTGCCAGCTCACAGGTAGACAGAGGCTCCTACGAGCAGTACTTC.

The CDR3 reads CASSLGGGTGGYEQYF. In DNA form, the CDR3 reads TGTGCCAGCAGCTTAGGCGGTGGGACAGGGGGATACGAGCAGTACTTC. This chain joins TRBV7-6 and TRBJ2-7; 11 bases are shared with TRBD1. CDR1 and CDR2 from the germline V gene are SGHVS and FNYEAQ. This CDR3 has 16 amino acids. Trimming took 1 base from V and 4 from J; bases not matched to a gene: 6.

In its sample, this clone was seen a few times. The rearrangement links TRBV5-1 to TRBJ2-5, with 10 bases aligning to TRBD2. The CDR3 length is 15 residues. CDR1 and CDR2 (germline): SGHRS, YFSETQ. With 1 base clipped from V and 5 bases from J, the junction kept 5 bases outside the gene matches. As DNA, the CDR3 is TGCGCCAGCAGCTTGACTAGCGGGGTCCTGGAGACCCAGTACTTC. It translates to CASSLTSGVLETQYF.

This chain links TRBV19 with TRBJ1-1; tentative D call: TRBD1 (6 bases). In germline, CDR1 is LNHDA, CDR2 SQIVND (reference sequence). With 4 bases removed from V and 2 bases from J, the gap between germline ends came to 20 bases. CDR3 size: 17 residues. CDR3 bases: TGTGCCAGTAGTACCTACCGCCAGGGGATCGATAACACTGAAGCTTTCTTT. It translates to CASSTYRQGIDNTEAFF.

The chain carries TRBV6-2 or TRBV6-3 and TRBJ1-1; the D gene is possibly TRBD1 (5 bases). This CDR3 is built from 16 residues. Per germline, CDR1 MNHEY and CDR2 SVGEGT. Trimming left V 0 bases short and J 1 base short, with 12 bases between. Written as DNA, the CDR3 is TGTGCCAGCAGTTACTCAACAGGTGATACGAACACTGAAGCTTTCTTT. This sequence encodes CASSYSTGDTNTEAFF.

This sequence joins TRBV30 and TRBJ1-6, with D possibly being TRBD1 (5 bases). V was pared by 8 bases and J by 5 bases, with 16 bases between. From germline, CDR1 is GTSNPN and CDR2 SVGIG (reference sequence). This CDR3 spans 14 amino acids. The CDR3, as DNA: TGTGCCCGGCGTCGACAGACAGATAATTCACCCCTCCACTTT. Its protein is CARRRQTDNSPLHF.

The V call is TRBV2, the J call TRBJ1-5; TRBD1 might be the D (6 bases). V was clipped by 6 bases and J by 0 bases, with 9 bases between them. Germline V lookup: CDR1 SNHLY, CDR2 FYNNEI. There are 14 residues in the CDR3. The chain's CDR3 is CASRDSNSNQPQHF. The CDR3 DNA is TGTGCCAGCAGGGACAGTAATAGCAATCAGCCCCAGCATTTT.